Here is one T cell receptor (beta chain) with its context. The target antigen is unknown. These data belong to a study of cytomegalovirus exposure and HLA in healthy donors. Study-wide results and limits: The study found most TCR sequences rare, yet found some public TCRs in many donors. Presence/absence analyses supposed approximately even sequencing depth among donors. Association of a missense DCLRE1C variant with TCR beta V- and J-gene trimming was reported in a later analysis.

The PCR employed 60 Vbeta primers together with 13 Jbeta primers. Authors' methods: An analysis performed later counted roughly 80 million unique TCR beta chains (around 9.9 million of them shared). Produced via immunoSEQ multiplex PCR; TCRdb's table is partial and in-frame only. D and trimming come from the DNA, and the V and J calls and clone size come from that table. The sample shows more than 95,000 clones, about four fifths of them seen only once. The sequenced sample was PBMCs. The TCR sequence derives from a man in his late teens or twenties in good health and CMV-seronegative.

CDR3 amino acids: CASRSSDEAFF. CDR3 nucleotides: TGTGCCAGCAGGTCGTCAGATGAAGCTTTCTTT. The V and J genes are TRBV7-9 and TRBJ1-1; D gene unclear. Germline V lookup: CDR1 SEHNR, CDR2 FQNEAQ (reference sequence). Trimming removed 6 bases from V and 7 bases from J, with 9 bases in between. This CDR3 region has 11 residues. Full variable domain (rest looked up from reference TRBV7-9 and TRBJ1-1): DTGVSQNPRHKITKRGQNVTFRCDPISEHNRLYWYRQTLGQGPEFLTYFQNEAQLEKSRLLSDRFSAERPKGSFSTLEIQRTEQGDSAMYLCASRSSDEAFFGQGTRLTVV.